This paragraph reports one T cell receptor (beta chain). This clonotype was observed at least ten times. Its specific antigen is unknown. It has no much larger one-base neighbor in the sample; base qualities were not kept. The source of the sample is a study of CD8+CD57+ T cells in acquired aplastic anemia (dated by TCRdb to the late 2010s). As for the study more broadly: Extracted DNA from sorted CD4+ and CD8+ cells averaged approximately 3 ug, ranging from roughly 0.19 to 27.4 ug. CD8+CD57+ expansion was defined as a frequency above the mean frequency observed in healthy subjects.

Patients chosen for sequencing had shown expansion of CD8+CD57+ cells by flow cytometry. Every patient had a diagnosis of severe acquired aplastic anemia based on International Study of Aplastic Anemia and Agranulocytosis and Camitta criteria. Patients had received no therapy at the time of blood sampling. The study deep-sequenced TCR repertoires of sorted CD4+ and CD8+ blood T cells from severe aplastic anemia patients and healthy subjects. Patients were enrolled under clinicaltrials.gov protocols 00001620, 01623167, 00001397, 00071045, 00081523 and 00961064 in the USA. Ficoll-Paque density gradient centrifugation was used to isolate peripheral blood mononuclear cells. Before DNA extraction, CD4+ and CD8+ T cells were sorted with FACS or magnetic beads. What the study reported, not specific to this receptor: No significant difference in CD8+ Simpson's diversity was found between patients and healthy controls (P=0.060). Around 30 CD8+ CDR3 sequences were found in both patients and controls but appeared to be highly expressed in patients and within the immunodominant clones of the patients.

Per the germline V gene, SNHLY is the CDR1 and FYNNEI is the CDR2. Germline trimming amounts to 7 bases on V and 4 bases on J, with 7 as the count of junction bases outside the gene matches. The CDR3 starts with the cysteine, ends with the phenylalanine, and has 14 residues. CDR3 DNA is the only sequence kept; it has 42 bases, read in frame from the first base. Genomic DNA served as template for TCR beta VDJ combination and CDR3 sequence profiling. An Illumina HiSeq 2000 was the platform used for TCR repertoire sequencing. The paper's data handling went like this. TRBV/TRBJ rearrangement plots, CDR3 size and DJ length profiles, and Simpson's diversity index were used to evaluate the repertoires. Whichever DNA sequence was most abundant in the deep sequencing data was defined as the immunodominant clone. CDR3 amino acid sequences were checked for sharing between subjects and were compared against published repertoires and the VDJdb database. The public reads were reanalyzed by TCRdb: fastp trimming at Q25, MiXCR alignment, in-frame beta chains only. Rows with one shared CDR3 protein collapse into an entry with the most common genes and DNA. The V and J calls were not made by the authors but by TCRdb's processing. This sample has about 190,000 distinct CDR3 sequences in its table, and less than 60% of those were observed once. 8.5% to 10% of the sample is taken by the ten largest.

The clonotype comes from a human donor with aplastic anemia. The sequenced sample consisted of sorted CD4+, CD8+, or CD8+CD57+ T cells (not recorded which) from PBMCs. Recombination connected TRBV2 to TRBJ1-5, with 7 central nucleotides matching TRBD1. The DNA sequence is as follows: TGTGCCAGCATGGACAGGTGGACTAATCAGCCCCAGCATTTT. Translated, this is CASMDRWTNQPQHF. Reference TRBV2 and TRBJ1-5 proteins supply the regions before and after the CDR3; the full variable domain is: EPEVTQTPSHQVTQMGQEVILRCVPISNHLYFYWYRQILGQKVEFLVSFYNNEISEKSEIFDDQFSVERPDGSNFTLKIRSTKLEDSAMYFCASMDRWTNQPQHFGDGTRLSIL.